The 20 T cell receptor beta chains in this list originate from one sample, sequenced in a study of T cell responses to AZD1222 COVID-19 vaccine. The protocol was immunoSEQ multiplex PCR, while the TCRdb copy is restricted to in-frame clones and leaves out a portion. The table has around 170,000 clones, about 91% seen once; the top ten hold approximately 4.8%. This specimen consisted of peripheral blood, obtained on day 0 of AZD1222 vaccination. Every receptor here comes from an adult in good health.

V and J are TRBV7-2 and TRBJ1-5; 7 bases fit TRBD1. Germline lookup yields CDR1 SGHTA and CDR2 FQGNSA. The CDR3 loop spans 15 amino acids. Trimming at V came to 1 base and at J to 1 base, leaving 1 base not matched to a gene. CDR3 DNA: TGTGCCAGCAGCTTAGTGACAGGGAGCAATCAGCCCCAGCATTTT. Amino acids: CASSLVTGSNQPQHF.

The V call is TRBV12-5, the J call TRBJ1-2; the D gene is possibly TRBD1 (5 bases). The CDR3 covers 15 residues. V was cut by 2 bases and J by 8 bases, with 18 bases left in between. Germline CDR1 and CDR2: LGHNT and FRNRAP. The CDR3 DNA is TGTGCTAGTGGTTTGTACACCGGGGGAATGATCGGCTACACCTTC. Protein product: CASGLYTGGMIGYTF.

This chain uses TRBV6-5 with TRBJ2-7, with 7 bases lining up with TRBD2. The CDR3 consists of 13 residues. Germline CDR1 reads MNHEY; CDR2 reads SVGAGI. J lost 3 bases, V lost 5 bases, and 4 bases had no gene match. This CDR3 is CASSTSGIYEQYF. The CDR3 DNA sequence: TGTGCCAGCAGTACGAGCGGGATCTACGAGCAGTACTTC.

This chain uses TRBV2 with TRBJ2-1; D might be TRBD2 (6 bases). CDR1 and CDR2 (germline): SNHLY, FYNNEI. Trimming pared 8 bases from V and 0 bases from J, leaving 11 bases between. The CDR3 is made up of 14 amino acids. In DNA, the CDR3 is TGTGCCAGCTCCTCCGGGAGCTCCTACAATGAGCAGTTCTTC. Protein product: CASSSGSSYNEQFF. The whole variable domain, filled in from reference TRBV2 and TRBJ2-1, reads EPEVTQTPSHQVTQMGQEVILRCVPISNHLYFYWYRQILGQKVEFLVSFYNNEISEKSEIFDDQFSVERPDGSNFTLKIRSTKLEDSAMYFCASSSGSSYNEQFFGPGTRLTVL.

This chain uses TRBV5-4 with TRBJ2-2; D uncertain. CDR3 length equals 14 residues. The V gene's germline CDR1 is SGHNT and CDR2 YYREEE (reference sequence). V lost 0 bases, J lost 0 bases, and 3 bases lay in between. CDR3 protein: CASSLAANTGELFF. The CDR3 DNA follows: TGTGCCAGCAGCTTGGCAGCGAACACCGGGGAGCTGTTTTTT.

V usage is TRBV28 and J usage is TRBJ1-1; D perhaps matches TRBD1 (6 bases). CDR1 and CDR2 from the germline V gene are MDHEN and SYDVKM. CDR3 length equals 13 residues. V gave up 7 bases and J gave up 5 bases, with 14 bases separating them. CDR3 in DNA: TGTGCCAGCACTGGGGGGGGCTGGACTGAAGCTTTCTTT. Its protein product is CASTGGGWTEAFF.

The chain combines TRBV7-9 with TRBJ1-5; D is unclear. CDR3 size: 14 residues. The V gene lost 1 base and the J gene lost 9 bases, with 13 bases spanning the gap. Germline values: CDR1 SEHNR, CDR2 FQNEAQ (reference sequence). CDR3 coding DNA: TGTGCCAGCAGCTTAGGTCGCGGCGCGGGGCCCCAGCATTTT. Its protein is CASSLGRGAGPQHF.

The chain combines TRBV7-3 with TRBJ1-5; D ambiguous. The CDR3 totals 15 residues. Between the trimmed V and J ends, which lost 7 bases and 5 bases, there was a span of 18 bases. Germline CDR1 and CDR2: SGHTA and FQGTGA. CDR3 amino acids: CASTLPRASDQPQHF. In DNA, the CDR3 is TGTGCCAGCACCCTACCGAGAGCTAGTGATCAGCCCCAGCATTTT.

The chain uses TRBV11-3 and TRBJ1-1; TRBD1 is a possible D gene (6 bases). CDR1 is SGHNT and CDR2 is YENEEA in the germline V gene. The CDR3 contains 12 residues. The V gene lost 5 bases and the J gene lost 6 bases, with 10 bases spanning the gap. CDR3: CASSLGGPEAFF. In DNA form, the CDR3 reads TGTGCCAGCAGCCTGGGGGGGCCTGAAGCTTTCTTT. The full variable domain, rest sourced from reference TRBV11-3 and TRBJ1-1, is EAGVVQSPRYKIIEKKQPVAFWCNPISGHNTLYWYLQNLGQGPELLIRYENEEAVDDSQLPKDRFSAERLKGVDSTLKIQPAELGDSAVYLCASSLGGPEAFFGQGTRLTVV.

The CDR3 spells CASSGTSGSFNEQFF. CDR3 coding DNA: TGTGCCAGCAGCGGGACTAGCGGGAGTTTCAATGAGCAGTTCTTC. The chain recombines TRBV5-4 with TRBJ2-1; 14 nucleotides line up with TRBD2. V trimming: 4 bases; J trimming: 6 bases; junction bases outside the gene matches: 3. This CDR3 contains 15 residues. CDR1 and CDR2 (germline): SGHNT, YYREEE (reference sequence). The complete variable domain, with remaining parts taken from reference TRBV5-4 and TRBJ2-1, reads ETGVTQSPTHLIKTRGQQVTLRCSSQSGHNTVSWYQQALGQGPQFIFQYYREEENGRGNFPPRFSGLQFPNYSSELNVNALELDDSALYLCASSGTSGSFNEQFFGPGTRLTVL.

The CDR3: CASSPGGRSTDTQYF. CDR3 sequence (DNA): TGTGCCAGCAGCCCTGGCGGGAGATCCACAGATACGCAGTATTTT. This chain uses TRBV9 with TRBJ2-3, with TRBD2 matching over 7 bases. The CDR3 has 15 residues. CDR1 SGDLS and CDR2 YYNGEE come from the germline V gene. V lost 4 bases and J lost 2; bases outside the gene matches: 7.

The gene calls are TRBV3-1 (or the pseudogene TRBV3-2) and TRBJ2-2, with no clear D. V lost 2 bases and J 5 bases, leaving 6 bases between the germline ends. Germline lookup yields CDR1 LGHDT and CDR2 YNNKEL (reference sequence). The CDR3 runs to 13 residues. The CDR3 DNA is TGTGCCAGCAGCCAAAGAACTACCGGGGAGCTGTTTTTT. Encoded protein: CASSQRTTGELFF.

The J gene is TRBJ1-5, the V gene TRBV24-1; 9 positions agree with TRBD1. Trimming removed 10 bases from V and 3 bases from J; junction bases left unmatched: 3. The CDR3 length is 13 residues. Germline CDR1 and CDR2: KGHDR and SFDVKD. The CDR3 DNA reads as TGTGCCACGGGACAGGGCACCAATCAGCCCCAGCATTTT. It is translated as CATGQGTNQPQHF.

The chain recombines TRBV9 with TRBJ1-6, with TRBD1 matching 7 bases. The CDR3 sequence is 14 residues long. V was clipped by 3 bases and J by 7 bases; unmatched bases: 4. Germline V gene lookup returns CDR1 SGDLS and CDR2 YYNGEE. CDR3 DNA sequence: TGTGCCAGCAGCGAAGGACAGGTGAATTCACCCCTCCACTTT. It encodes CASSEGQVNSPLHF. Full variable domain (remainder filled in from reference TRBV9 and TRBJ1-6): DSGVTQTPKHLITATGQRVTLRCSPRSGDLSVYWYQQSLDQGLQFLIQYYNGEERAKGNILERFSAQQFPDLHSELNLSSLELGDSALYFCASSEGQVNSPLHFGNGTRLTVT.

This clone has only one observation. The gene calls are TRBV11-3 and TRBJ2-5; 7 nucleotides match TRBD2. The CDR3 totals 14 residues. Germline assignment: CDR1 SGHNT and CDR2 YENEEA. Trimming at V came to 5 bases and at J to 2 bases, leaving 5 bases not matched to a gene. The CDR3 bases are TGTGCCAGCAGCACGTCTAGCGGTCAAGAGACCCAGTACTTC. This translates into CASSTSSGQETQYF.

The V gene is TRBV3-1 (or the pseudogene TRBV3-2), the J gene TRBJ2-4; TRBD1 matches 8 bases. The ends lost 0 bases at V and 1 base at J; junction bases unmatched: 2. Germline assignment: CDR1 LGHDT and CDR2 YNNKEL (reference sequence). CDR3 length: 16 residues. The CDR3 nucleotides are TGTGCCAGCAGCCAAGAATGGGACAGGGCCAAAAACATTCAGTACTTC. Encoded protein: CASSQEWDRAKNIQYF.

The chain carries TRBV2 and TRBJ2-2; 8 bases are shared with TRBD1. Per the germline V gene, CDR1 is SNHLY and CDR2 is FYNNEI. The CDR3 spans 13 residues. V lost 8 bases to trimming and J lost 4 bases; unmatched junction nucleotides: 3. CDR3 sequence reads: CASQDRATGELFF. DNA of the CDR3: TGTGCCAGCCAGGACAGGGCCACCGGGGAGCTGTTTTTT. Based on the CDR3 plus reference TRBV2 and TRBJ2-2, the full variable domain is EPEVTQTPSHQVTQMGQEVILRCVPISNHLYFYWYRQILGQKVEFLVSFYNNEISEKSEIFDDQFSVERPDGSNFTLKIRSTKLEDSAMYFCASQDRATGELFFGEGSRLTVL.

The DNA of the CDR3 is TGTGCCAGCAAGACAGGGTTGGGTGCTTTCTTT. Translation: CASKTGLGAFF. The chain employs TRBV2 and TRBJ1-1, with 7 positions matching TRBD1. Germline trimming cut 7 bases from V and 11 bases from J; bases unmatched to any gene: 7. The CDR3 has 11 amino acids. Looked up from germline, CDR1 is SNHLY and CDR2 is FYNNEI. The full variable domain, rest sourced from reference TRBV2 and TRBJ1-1, is EPEVTQTPSHQVTQMGQEVILRCVPISNHLYFYWYRQILGQKVEFLVSFYNNEISEKSEIFDDQFSVERPDGSNFTLKIRSTKLEDSAMYFCASKTGLGAFFGQGTRLTVV.

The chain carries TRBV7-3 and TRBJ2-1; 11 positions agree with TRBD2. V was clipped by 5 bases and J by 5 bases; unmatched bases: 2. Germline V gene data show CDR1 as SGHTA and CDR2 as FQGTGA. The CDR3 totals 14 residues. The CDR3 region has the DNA TGTGCCAGCAGCGAACTAGCGGGGGACAATGAGCAGTTCTTC. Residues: CASSELAGDNEQFF.

In DNA, the CDR3 is TGTGCCAGATCCCCGGGCCCTCGGGGCAAAAACATTCAGTACTTC. Amino acids: CARSPGPRGKNIQYF. The chain uses TRBV27 and TRBJ2-4; possible D gene TRBD2, 5 bases. The germline V gene encodes CDR1 MNHEY and CDR2 SMNVEV (reference sequence). The CDR3 sequence is 15 residues long. The ends were cut back, 9 bases at V and 3 bases at J, with 18 bases in the middle.